Below are 31 T cell receptor beta chains sequenced from a single sample in a study of identical twins. In TCRdb, the 5' RACE reads were re-called with MiXCR into one record per CDR3 protein. The sample records 350,000 or so distinct CDR3 sequences, roughly an eighth being singletons. In addition, the sample was reused for a study of yellow fever vaccine responses in identical twins.

The sequencing input was CD8+ T cells sorted from blood. These receptors were taken from a woman aged 18-30 years in good health.

The gene calls are TRBV7-6 and TRBJ2-3, with a weak D call TRBD2 (5 bases). This CDR3 is built from 14 residues. CDR1 SGHVS and CDR2 FNYEAQ come from the germline V gene. V lost 0 bases and J 6 bases, leaving 10 bases between the germline ends. CDR3 loop: CASSLAPEGDTQYF. The CDR3 DNA is TGTGCCAGCAGCTTAGCGCCAGAGGGTGATACGCAGTATTTT.

This rearrangement joins TRBV4-1 to TRBJ2-3; D not certain. V lost 1 base and J lost 5, with 7 bases in between. The germline V gene has CDR1 MGHRA and CDR2 YSYEKL. This CDR3 has 13 amino acids. The CDR3 coding sequence is TGCGCCAGCAGCCAAGTGTTTGGAGATACGCAGTATTTT. Translating gives CASSQVFGDTQYF.

This clonotype was seen repeatedly, ten times or more. The chain uses TRBV3-1 and TRBJ2-7, with D possibly matching TRBD2 (5 bases). Germline CDR1 and CDR2: LGHDT and YNNKEL (reference sequence). The CDR3 contains 14 residues. V lost 1 base and J lost 0, with 7 bases in between. CDR3 nucleotide sequence: TGTGCCAGCAGCCAAGGTGCGGGCTCCTACGAGCAGTACTTC. This translates into CASSQGAGSYEQYF.

This clonotype has just a few counts. The chain has TRBV4-1 and TRBJ2-1; D unresolved. Germline lookup yields CDR1 MGHRA and CDR2 YSYEKL. This CDR3 has 12 residues. V lost 4 bases and J lost 3, with 4 bases in between. CDR3 DNA sequence: TGCGCCAGCAGCCGGAACTACAATGAGCAGTTCTTC. Its translation: CASSRNYNEQFF.

The V and J genes are TRBV27 and TRBJ2-7; D is unresolved. Per germline, CDR1 MNHEY and CDR2 SMNVEV (reference sequence). The CDR3 loop spans 14 amino acids. Between the trimmed V and J ends, which lost 5 bases and 3 bases, there was a span of 14 bases. The CDR3 region is CASSELTAGYEQYF. CDR3 sequence (DNA): TGTGCCAGCAGTGAGCTCACGGCAGGCTACGAGCAGTACTTC.

This clonotype was seen a handful of times. The chain carries TRBV7-2 and TRBJ2-3; the match to TRBD2 covers 13 bases. The V and J ends lost 5 bases and 5 bases, in that order; junction bases with no gene match: 4. The CDR3 consists of 15 residues. CDR1 is SGHTA and CDR2 is FQGNSA in the germline V gene. CDR3 bases: TGTGCCAGCAGCCGGACTAGCGGGAGAGGAGATACGCAGTATTTT. Its protein product is CASSRTSGRGDTQYF.

This clonotype has at least ten counts. The chain joins TRBV3-1 to TRBJ2-1, with 8 bases aligning to TRBD1. The CDR3 covers 14 residues. Germline CDR1 and CDR2: LGHDT and YNNKEL (reference sequence). V was pared by 4 bases and J by 8 bases, with 7 bases of the junction left unmatched. CDR3 loop: CASSPGTGFDEQFF. The CDR3 DNA follows: TGTGCCAGCAGCCCCGGGACAGGCTTTGATGAGCAGTTCTTC.

The J gene is TRBJ1-4, the V gene TRBV12-3 or TRBV12-4; D uncertain. The CDR3 contains 14 residues. The V gene lost 0 bases and the J gene lost 6 bases, with 8 bases spanning the gap. The DNA of the CDR3 is TGTGCCAGCAGTTTAGCGCCCTTTGATGAAAAACTGTTTTTT. As protein: CASSLAPFDEKLFF.

In its sample, this clonotype was seen many times. This chain links TRBV29-1 with TRBJ2-1; tentatively, D is TRBD2 (6 bases). Germline lookup yields CDR1 SQVTM and CDR2 ANQGSEA. Trimming pared 6 bases from V and 1 base from J, leaving 16 bases between. The CDR3 is made up of 15 amino acids. CDR3 bases: TGCAGCGTCGAGAAGGAGGGCCTATCCTACAATGAGCAGTTCTTC. Translated, it gives CSVEKEGLSYNEQFF.

V gene TRBV24-1 combines with J gene TRBJ1-2, with 11 bases fitting TRBD1. The CDR3 is made up of 15 amino acids. Germline V gene data show CDR1 as KGHDR and CDR2 as SFDVKD. Trimming cost V 1 base and J 6 bases; bases outside gene matches: 3. The CDR3 reads CATSDFGQGAHGYTF. The CDR3 nucleotides are TGTGCCACCAGTGATTTCGGACAGGGGGCGCATGGCTACACCTTC.

The V and J genes are TRBV9 and TRBJ2-2; D not resolved. Germline V CDR1 and CDR2: SGDLS, YYNGEE. V dropped 3 bases and J dropped 6 bases, with 15 bases sitting between them. The CDR3 spans 15 residues. The CDR3 sequence is CASSAAPRSSGELFF. The DNA for the CDR3 is TGTGCCAGCAGCGCCGCCCCTAGAAGTTCCGGGGAGCTGTTTTTT.

This clonotype was picked up a small number of times. The CDR3 is CASSDRDPGDGYTF. The CDR3 nucleotides are TGCGCCAGCAGCGACCGGGACCCAGGAGATGGCTACACCTTC. V is TRBV5-1 and J is TRBJ1-2; TRBD1 might be the D (5 bases). V was cut by 4 bases and J by 6 bases, with 16 bases left in between. The CDR3 runs to 14 residues. Germline V gene sequence: CDR1 SGHRS, CDR2 YFSETQ.

A few counts support this clonotype. The rearrangement links TRBV29-1 to TRBJ2-1, with TRBD2 matching over 8 bases. The J segment lost 7 bases and the V segment lost 4 bases, leaving 21 bases of the junction unmatched. CDR3 length: 18 residues. Germline CDR1 reads SQVTM; CDR2 reads ANQGSEA. CDR3 amino acids: CSVGPAERGTRMFNEQFF. The DNA of the CDR3 is TGCAGCGTTGGGCCCGCGGAACGCGGGACTAGGATGTTTAATGAGCAGTTCTTC.

This clonotype was recorded at least ten times. The chain is built from TRBV4-1 and TRBJ1-1, with a tentative D call TRBD1 (5 bases). The CDR3 length is 14 residues. CDR1 is MGHRA and CDR2 is YSYEKL in the germline V gene. V was cut by 5 bases and J by 5 bases, with 15 bases left in between. As DNA, the CDR3 is TGCGCCAGCAGCTTAGAAAGGGGAAATACTGAAGCTTTCTTT. Translation gives CASSLERGNTEAFF.

A remark on this clonotype: Here the CDR3 omits its conserved ending phenylalanine or tryptophan, so a read error is the likely source. The V gene is TRBV20-1, the J gene TRBJ1-2; tentatively, D is TRBD1 (6 bases). Germline CDR1 DFQATT, CDR2 SNEGSKA (reference sequence). The CDR3 is made up of 14 amino acids. The V and J ends lost 0 bases and 5 bases respectively, with 13 bases between them. CDR3 region: CSARDLDRVYGYTS. CDR3 coding DNA: TGCAGTGCTAGAGATTTGGACAGAGTATATGGCTACACCTCC.

The chain recombines TRBV7-8 with TRBJ2-1, with 8 nucleotides matching TRBD2. The junction had 8 bases not matched to a gene; V was cut back by 0 bases and J by 4 bases. Germline V gives CDR1 SGHVS, CDR2 FQNEAQ. The CDR3 sequence is 17 residues long. The CDR3 region is CASSLAPGLARYNEQFF. The CDR3 nucleotides are TGTGCCAGCAGCTTAGCCCCAGGACTAGCCCGATACAATGAGCAGTTCTTC.

This clonotype was picked up many times. The J gene is TRBJ2-1, the V gene TRBV20-1; 8 nucleotides match TRBD1. Germline CDR1 is DFQATT and CDR2 is SNEGSKA (reference sequence). The CDR3 extends over 14 amino acids. After removal of 5 bases from V and 3 bases from J, the junction contained 6 bases not matched to a gene. The CDR3 spells CSAAPGQDYNEQFF. CDR3 bases: TGCAGTGCTGCTCCGGGACAGGACTACAATGAGCAGTTCTTC.

The rearrangement joins TRBV9 to TRBJ2-2; D ambiguous. Germline V CDR1 and CDR2: SGDLS, YYNGEE. The CDR3 is made up of 17 amino acids. V lost 1 base and J lost 0, with 13 bases in between. Here the CDR3 DNA reads TGTGCCAGCAGCGTACAGACACATAGTGCGAACACCGGGGAGCTGTTTTTT. It codes for CASSVQTHSANTGELFF. The full variable domain, completed using reference TRBV9 and TRBJ2-2, is DSGVTQTPKHLITATGQRVTLRCSPRSGDLSVYWYQQSLDQGLQFLIQYYNGEERAKGNILERFSAQQFPDLHSELNLSSLELGDSALYFCASSVQTHSANTGELFFGEGSRLTVL.

This clonotype has ten or more counts. CDR3 residues: CASDPGHGTQYF. DNA for the CDR3: TGTGCCAGCGATCCGGGGCATGGGACCCAGTACTTC. V usage is TRBV12-3 or TRBV12-4 and J usage is TRBJ2-5; D is possibly TRBD1 or TRBD2 (5 bases each). This CDR3 has 12 amino acids. With 8 bases removed from V and 7 bases from J, the gap between germline ends came to 14 bases.

This chain uses TRBV13 with TRBJ1-1, with no clear D. Germline loops: CDR1 PRHDT, CDR2 FYEKMQ (reference sequence). There are 12 residues in the CDR3. Trimming removed 4 bases at V and 7 bases at J, with 10 bases between. The CDR3 here is CASSYGVIEAFF. In DNA form, the CDR3 reads TGTGCCAGCAGCTATGGGGTCATTGAAGCTTTCTTT.

V gene TRBV20-1 combines with J gene TRBJ2-5; no definite D call. The CDR3 length is 14 residues. The V end was cut by 5 bases, the J end by 4 bases, with 17 bases between. Looked up from germline, CDR1 is DFQATT and CDR2 is SNEGSKA (reference sequence). CDR3 DNA sequence: TGCAGTGCTCCCGAGGATCCCTGGGGAGAGACCCAGTACTTC. As protein: CSAPEDPWGETQYF.

This clonotype turned up a few times. The chain joins TRBV20-1 to TRBJ2-3; a possible D gene is TRBD1 (6 bases). Deletions cut 1 base from V and 2 bases from J, with 31 bases between. The germline gives CDR1 DFQATT, CDR2 SNEGSKA (reference sequence). The CDR3 sequence is 21 residues long. The CDR3 DNA reads as TGCAGTGCTAGAGGACACAAACAGGGAAGGGCTCTCCTTTCATACACAGATACGCAGTATTTT. It yields the protein CSARGHKQGRALLSYTDTQYF.

The rearrangement links TRBV9 to TRBJ2-5; D is unclear. Germline lookup yields CDR1 SGDLS and CDR2 YYNGEE. Trimming shortened V by 0 bases and J by 5 bases, and 20 bases separated the two germline ends. The CDR3 spans 17 residues. The CDR3 region is CASSVGATGRLTETQYF. CDR3 coding DNA: TGTGCCAGCAGCGTAGGGGCTACCGGGCGCCTGACGGAGACCCAGTACTTC.

This clonotype was seen only a few times. The V call is TRBV7-2, the J call TRBJ2-1; possibly TRBD1 for D (6 bases). Germline-derived CDR1 and CDR2 are SGHTA and FQGNSA. Trimming took off 2 bases at V and 6 bases at J, with 11 bases between the two ends. This CDR3 has 14 amino acids. CDR3 loop: CASSLSQGSNEQFF. The CDR3 DNA reads TGTGCCAGCAGCTTATCACAGGGAAGCAATGAGCAGTTCTTC.

This clonotype was recorded a few times. The chain carries TRBV28 and TRBJ2-2; tentatively, D is TRBD1 (5 bases). CDR1 is MDHEN and CDR2 is SYDVKM in the germline V gene. V dropped 3 bases and J dropped 7 bases, with 15 bases sitting between them. This CDR3 spans 15 amino acids. The CDR3: CASSFETALSGELFF. CDR3 sequence (DNA): TGTGCCAGCAGTTTTGAGACAGCCCTGAGCGGGGAGCTGTTTTTT. The full variable domain, completed using reference TRBV28 and TRBJ2-2, is DVKVTQSSRYLVKRTGEKVFLECVQDMDHENMFWYRQDPGLGLRLIYFSYDVKMKEKGDIPEGYSVSREKKERFSLILESASTNQTSMYLCASSFETALSGELFFGEGSRLTVL.

This clonotype was counted between two and nine times. The genes are TRBV7-9 and TRBJ2-1, with TRBD2 matching 8 bases. Germline assignment: CDR1 SEHNR and CDR2 FQNEAQ (reference sequence). The CDR3 consists of 14 residues. The V gene end was trimmed by 4 bases and the J gene end by 9 bases; junction bases not matched to a gene: 8. CDR3 nucleotides: TGTGCCAGCAGCTGGAGCGGGGGACTTAGTGAGCAGTTCTTC. Its translation is CASSWSGGLSEQFF.

The CDR3 spells CSARGESELAALYEQFF. DNA for the CDR3: TGCAGTGCTAGAGGAGAATCGGAACTAGCGGCCTTATATGAGCAGTTCTTC. The V and J genes are TRBV20-1 and TRBJ2-1; 8 nucleotides agree with TRBD2. The V and J ends lost 1 base and 8 bases, in that order; junction bases with no gene match: 16. Germline V CDR1 and CDR2: DFQATT, SNEGSKA (reference sequence). CDR3 length: 17 amino acids.

Ten or more counts support this clonotype. A junction boundary mismatches the germline segment, possibly from a read error. The rearrangement uses TRBV5-1 and TRBJ2-3, with D possibly called TRBD1 or TRBD2 (5 bases each). CDR3 length: 13 residues. Germline CDR1 and CDR2: SGHRS and YFSETQ. The CDR3 DNA follows: TGTGCCAGCAGCCTAGATGGGACCGATACGCAGTATTTT. It encodes CASSLDGTDTQYF.

The genes are TRBV18 and TRBJ2-1; TRBD2 matches 8 bases. CDR1 is KGHSH and CDR2 is LQKENI in the germline V gene. Losses at the gene ends were 0 bases for V and 5 bases for J; bases not matched to a gene: 6. The CDR3 sequence is 16 residues long. DNA for the CDR3: TGTGCCAGCTCACCACCGGTTAGCGGGATAGACAATGAGCAGTTCTTC. Amino acids: CASSPPVSGIDNEQFF.

The rearrangement uses TRBV5-6 and TRBJ2-1; the D is unclear. The CDR3 sequence is 12 residues long. V lost 3 bases, J lost 4 bases, and 5 bases lay in between. The germline CDR1 and CDR2 sequences are SGHDT and YYEEEE. The CDR3 loop reads CASSSNYNEQFF. Here the CDR3 DNA reads TGTGCCAGCAGCTCGAATTACAATGAGCAGTTCTTC.

This clonotype was observed many times. The genes are TRBV29-1 and TRBJ2-3, with a weak D call TRBD1 (5 bases). Germline-derived CDR1 and CDR2 are SQVTM and ANQGSEA. This CDR3 has 16 amino acids. V lost 3 bases to trimming and J lost 4 bases, with 20 bases between them. Here the CDR3 reads CSVEWAGSDPADTQYF. The CDR3 DNA reads as TGCAGCGTTGAGTGGGCAGGGTCGGATCCGGCAGATACGCAGTATTTT.